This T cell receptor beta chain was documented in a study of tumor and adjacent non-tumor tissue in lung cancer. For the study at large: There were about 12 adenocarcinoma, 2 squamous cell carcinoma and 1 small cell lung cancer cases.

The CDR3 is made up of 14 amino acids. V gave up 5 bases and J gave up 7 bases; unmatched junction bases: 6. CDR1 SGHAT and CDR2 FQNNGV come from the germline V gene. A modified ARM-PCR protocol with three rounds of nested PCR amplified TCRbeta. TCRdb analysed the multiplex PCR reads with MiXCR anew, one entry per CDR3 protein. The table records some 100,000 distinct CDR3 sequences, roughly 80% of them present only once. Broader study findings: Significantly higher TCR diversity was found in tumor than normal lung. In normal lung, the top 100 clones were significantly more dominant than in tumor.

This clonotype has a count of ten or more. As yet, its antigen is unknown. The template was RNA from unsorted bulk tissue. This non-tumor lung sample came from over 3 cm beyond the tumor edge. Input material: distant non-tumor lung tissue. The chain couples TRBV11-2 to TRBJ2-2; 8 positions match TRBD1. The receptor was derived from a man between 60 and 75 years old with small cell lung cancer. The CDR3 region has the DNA TGTGCCAGCAGCACCTACAGGGGGGTCGGGGAGCTGTTTTTT. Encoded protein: CASSTYRGVGELFF. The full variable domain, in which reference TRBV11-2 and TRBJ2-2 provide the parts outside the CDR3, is EAGVAQSPRYKIIEKRQSVAFWCNPISGHATLYWYQQILGQGPKLLIQFQNNGVVDDSQLPKDRFSAERLKGVDSTLKIQPAKLEDSAVYLCASSTYRGVGELFFGEGSRLTVL.